Sequencing of this T cell receptor beta chain was carried out in a study of response to subunit inactivated influenza vaccine. Turning to this clonotype: Its antigen is not known.

Study-wide findings and caveats: Researchers suggested that each seasonal influenza vaccination recruits few new T cells.

TCRdb used MiXCR to reprocess the RT-PCR reads, holding one entry per CDR3 protein. The sample includes just over 300,000 distinct CDR3 sequences, 20% to 25% of them seen just once. From germline, CDR1 is LGHDT and CDR2 YNNKEL (reference sequence). The CDR3 is 13 residues long. With 4 bases removed from V and 6 bases from J, the gap between germline ends came to 12 bases. This TCR was recovered from a man aged 45-69 years who received an inactivated influenza vaccine. Sequencing was performed on PBMCs from blood, taken 21 months after vaccination. The chain recombines TRBV3-1 with TRBJ1-1; unclear D gene. The CDR3: CASSPSPLAEAFF. Here the CDR3 DNA reads TGTGCCAGCAGCCCGTCCCCACTCGCTGAAGCTTTCTTT.